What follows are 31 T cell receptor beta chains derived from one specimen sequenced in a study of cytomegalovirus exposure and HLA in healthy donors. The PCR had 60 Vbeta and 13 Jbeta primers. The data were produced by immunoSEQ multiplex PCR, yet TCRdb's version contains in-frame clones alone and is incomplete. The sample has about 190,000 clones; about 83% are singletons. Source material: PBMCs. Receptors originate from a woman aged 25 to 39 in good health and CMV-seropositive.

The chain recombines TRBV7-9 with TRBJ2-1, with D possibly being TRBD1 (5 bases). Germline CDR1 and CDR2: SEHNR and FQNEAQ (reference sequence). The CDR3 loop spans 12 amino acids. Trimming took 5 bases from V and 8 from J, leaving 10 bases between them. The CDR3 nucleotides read TGTGCCAGCAGCCCCGTAGGGGATGAGCAGTTCTTC. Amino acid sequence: CASSPVGDEQFF.

The CDR3 DNA sequence: TGTGCCAGCCGGACCCCCGGCGGGGAGACCCAGTACTTC. Amino acids: CASRTPGGETQYF. V and J are TRBV19 and TRBJ2-5, with D possibly TRBD2 on 5 matching bases. CDR3 size: 13 residues. The V end lost 9 bases, the J end lost 5 bases, and 16 bases lay between the germline ends. The V gene's germline CDR1 is LNHDA and CDR2 SQIVND (reference sequence).

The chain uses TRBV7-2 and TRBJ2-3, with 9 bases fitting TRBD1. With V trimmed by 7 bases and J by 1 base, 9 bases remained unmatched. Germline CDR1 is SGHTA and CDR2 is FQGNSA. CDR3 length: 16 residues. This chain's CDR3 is CASTAGTGHGTDTQYF. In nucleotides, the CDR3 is TGTGCCAGCACCGCCGGGACAGGGCATGGCACAGATACGCAGTATTTT.

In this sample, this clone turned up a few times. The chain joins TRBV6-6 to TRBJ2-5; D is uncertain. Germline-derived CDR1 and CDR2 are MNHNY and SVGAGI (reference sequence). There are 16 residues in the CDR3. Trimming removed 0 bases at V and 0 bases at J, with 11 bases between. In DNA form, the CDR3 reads TGTGCCAGCAGTTACTCTAGGCAGCGTAACCAAGAGACCCAGTACTTC. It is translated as CASSYSRQRNQETQYF.

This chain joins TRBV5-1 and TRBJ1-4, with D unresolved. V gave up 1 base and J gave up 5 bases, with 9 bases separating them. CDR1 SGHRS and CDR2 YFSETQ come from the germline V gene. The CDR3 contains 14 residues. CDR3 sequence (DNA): TGCGCCAGCAGCTTGTGGGCGGGAAATGAAAAACTGTTTTTT. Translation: CASSLWAGNEKLFF.

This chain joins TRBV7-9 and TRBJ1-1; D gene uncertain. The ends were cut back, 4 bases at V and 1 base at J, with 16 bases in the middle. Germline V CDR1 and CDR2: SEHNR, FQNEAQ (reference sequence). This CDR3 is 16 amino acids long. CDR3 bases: TGTGCCAGCAGCTACCCCAAGAGTCTAGGGAACACTGAAGCTTTCTTT. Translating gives CASSYPKSLGNTEAFF. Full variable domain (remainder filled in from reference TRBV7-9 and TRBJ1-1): DTGVSQNPRHKITKRGQNVTFRCDPISEHNRLYWYRQTLGQGPEFLTYFQNEAQLEKSRLLSDRFSAERPKGSFSTLEIQRTEQGDSAMYLCASSYPKSLGNTEAFFGQGTRLTVV.

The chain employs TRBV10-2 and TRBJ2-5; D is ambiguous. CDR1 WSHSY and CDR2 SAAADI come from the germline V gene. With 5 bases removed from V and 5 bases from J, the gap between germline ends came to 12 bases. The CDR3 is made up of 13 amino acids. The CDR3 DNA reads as TGCGCCAGCAGTCTTAATCGTCAGGAGACCCAGTACTTC. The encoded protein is CASSLNRQETQYF.

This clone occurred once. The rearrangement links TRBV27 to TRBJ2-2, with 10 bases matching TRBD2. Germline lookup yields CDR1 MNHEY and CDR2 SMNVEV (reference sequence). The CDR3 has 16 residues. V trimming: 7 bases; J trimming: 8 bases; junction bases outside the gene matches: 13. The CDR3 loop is CASNEAGGPNQGELFF. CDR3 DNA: TGTGCCAGCAACGAAGCGGGGGGGCCTAATCAAGGGGAGCTGTTTTTT.

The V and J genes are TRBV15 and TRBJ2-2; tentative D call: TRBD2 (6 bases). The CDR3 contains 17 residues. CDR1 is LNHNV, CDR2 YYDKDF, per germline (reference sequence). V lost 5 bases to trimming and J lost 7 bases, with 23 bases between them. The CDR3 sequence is CATSAGRGVGKFGELFF. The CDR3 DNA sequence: TGTGCCACCAGCGCCGGTCGCGGGGTAGGAAAGTTCGGGGAGCTGTTTTTT.

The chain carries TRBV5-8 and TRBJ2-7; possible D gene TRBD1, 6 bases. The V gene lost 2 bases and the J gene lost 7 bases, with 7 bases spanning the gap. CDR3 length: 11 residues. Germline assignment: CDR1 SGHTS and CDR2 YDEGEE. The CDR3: CASSFQGEQYF. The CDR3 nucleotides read TGTGCCAGCAGCTTTCAGGGGGAGCAGTACTTC. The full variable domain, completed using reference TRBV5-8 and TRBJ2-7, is EAGVTQSPTHLIKTRGQQATLRCSPISGHTSVYWYQQALGLGLQFLLWYDEGEERNRGNFPPRFSGRQFPNYSSELNVNALELEDSALYLCASSFQGEQYFGPGTRLTVT.

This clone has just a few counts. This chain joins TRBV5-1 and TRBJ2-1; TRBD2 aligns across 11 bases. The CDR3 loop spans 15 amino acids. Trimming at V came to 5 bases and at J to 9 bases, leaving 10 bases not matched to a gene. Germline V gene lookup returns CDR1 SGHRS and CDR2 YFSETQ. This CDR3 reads CASRSRLAGYGEQFF. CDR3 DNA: TGCGCCAGCAGAAGTCGACTAGCGGGGTATGGTGAGCAGTTCTTC.

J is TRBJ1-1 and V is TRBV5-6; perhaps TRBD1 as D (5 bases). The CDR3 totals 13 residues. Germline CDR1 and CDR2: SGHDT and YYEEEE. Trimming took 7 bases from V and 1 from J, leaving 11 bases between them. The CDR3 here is CASSQGRNTEAFF. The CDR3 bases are TGTGCCAGCTCGCAGGGCCGGAACACTGAAGCTTTCTTT. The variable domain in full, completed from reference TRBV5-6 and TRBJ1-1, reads DAGVTQSPTHLIKTRGQQVTLRCSPKSGHDTVSWYQQALGQGPQFIFQYYEEEERQRGNFPDRFSGHQFPNYSSELNVNALLLGDSALYLCASSQGRNTEAFFGQGTRLTVV.

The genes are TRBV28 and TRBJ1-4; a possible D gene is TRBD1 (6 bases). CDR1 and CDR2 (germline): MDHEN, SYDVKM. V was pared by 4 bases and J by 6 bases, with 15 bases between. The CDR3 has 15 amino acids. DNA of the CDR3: TGTGCCAGCAGTTCTCCTTGGGCAGGGGATGAAAAACTGTTTTTT. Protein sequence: CASSSPWAGDEKLFF.

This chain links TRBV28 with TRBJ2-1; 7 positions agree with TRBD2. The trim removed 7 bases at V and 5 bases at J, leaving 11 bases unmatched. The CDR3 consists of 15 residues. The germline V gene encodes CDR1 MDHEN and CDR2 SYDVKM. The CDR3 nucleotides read TGTGCCAGCACCGATAGCGGGTTAGGGGACAATGAGCAGTTCTTC. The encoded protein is CASTDSGLGDNEQFF.

The CDR3 bases are TGTGCCAGCAGCCAAGGAGAGGGGGCTTTGGAGACCCAGTACTTC. Protein sequence: CASSQGEGALETQYF. The V and J genes are TRBV14 and TRBJ2-5; 7 bases are a match to TRBD1. The CDR3 has 15 residues. Germline CDR1 SGHDN, CDR2 FVKESK. V dropped 1 base and J dropped 5; count of bases not matched to a gene: 7. The variable domain in full, with the rest retrieved from reference TRBV14 and TRBJ2-5, is EAGVTQFPSHSVIEKGQTVTLRCDPISGHDNLYWYRRVMGKEIKFLLHFVKESKQDESGMPNNRFLAERTGGTYSTLKVQPAELEDSGVYFCASSQGEGALETQYFGPGTRLLVL.

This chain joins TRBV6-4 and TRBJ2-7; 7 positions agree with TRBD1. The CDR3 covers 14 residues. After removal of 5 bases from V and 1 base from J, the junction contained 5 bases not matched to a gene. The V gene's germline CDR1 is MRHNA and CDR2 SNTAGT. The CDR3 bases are TGTGCCAGCAGTAGGAACAGGGGTTCCTACGAGCAGTACTTC. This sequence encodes CASSRNRGSYEQYF.

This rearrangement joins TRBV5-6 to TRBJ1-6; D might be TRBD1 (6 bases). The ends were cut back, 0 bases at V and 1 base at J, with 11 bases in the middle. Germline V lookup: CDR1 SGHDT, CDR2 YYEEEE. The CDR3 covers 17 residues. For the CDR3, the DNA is TGTGCCAGCAGCTTGGAGGGGGAAAGGTCCTATAATTCACCCCTCCACTTT. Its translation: CASSLEGERSYNSPLHF.

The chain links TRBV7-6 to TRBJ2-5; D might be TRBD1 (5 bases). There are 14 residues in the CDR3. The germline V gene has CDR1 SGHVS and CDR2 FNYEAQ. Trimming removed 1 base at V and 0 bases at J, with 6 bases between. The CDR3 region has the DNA TGTGCCAGCAGCTTAGACAGGAACCAAGAGACCCAGTACTTC. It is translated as CASSLDRNQETQYF.

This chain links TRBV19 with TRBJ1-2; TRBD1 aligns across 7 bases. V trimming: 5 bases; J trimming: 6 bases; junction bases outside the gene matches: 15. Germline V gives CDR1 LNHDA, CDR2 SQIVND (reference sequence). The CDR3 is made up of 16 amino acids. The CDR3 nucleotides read TGTGCCAGTAGTCCAGAACGGACAGGCCCTGCGGATGGCTACACCTTC. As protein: CASSPERTGPADGYTF.

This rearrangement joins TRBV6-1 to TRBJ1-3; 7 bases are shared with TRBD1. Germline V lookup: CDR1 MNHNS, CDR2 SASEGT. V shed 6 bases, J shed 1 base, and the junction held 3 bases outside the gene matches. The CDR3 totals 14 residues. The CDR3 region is CASRTGTSGNTIYF. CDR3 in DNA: TGTGCCAGCAGGACAGGGACGTCTGGAAACACCATATATTTT.

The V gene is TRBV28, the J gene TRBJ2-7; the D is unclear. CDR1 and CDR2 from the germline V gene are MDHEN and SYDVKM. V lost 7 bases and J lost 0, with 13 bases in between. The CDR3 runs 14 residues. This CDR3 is CASTPHSNSYEQYF. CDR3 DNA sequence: TGTGCCAGCACCCCCCACTCCAACTCCTACGAGCAGTACTTC.

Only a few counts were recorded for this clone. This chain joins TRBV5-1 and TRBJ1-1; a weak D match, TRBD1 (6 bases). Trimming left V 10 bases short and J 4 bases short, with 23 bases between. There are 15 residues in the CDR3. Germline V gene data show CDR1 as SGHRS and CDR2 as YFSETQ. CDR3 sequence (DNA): TGCGCCCCCCGACCGTTACAGGGTCGAGCCACTGAAGCTTTCTTT. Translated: CAPRPLQGRATEAFF.

The CDR3 reads CASSPLSTSSYEQYF. The DNA for the CDR3 is TGTGCCAGCTCACCACTAAGCACTAGCTCCTACGAGCAGTACTTC. This chain joins TRBV18 and TRBJ2-7, with D tentatively TRBD2 (5 bases). The CDR3 is made up of 15 amino acids. CDR1 and CDR2 (germline): KGHSH, LQKENI. The V end was cut by 1 base, the J end by 0 bases, with 10 bases between.

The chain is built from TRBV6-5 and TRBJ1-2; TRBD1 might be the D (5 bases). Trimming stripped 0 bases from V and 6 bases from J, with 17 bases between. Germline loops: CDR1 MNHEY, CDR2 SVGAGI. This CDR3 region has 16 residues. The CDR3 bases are TGTGCCAGCAGTTACTCTAGGGGCCTTTCGGGGGATGGCTACACCTTC. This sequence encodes CASSYSRGLSGDGYTF.

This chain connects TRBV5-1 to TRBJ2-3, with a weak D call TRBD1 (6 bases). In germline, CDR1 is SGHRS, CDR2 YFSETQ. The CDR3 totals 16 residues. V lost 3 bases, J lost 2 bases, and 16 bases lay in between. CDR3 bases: TGCGCCAGCAGCTCAATCCGGCAGGGGACCACAGATACGCAGTATTTT. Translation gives CASSSIRQGTTDTQYF.

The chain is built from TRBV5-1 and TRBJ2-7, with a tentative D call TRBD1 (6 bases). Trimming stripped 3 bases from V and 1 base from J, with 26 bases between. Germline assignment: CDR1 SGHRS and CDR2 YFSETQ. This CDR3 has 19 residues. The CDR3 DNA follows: TGCGCCAGCAGCTACGGCACCAAGAAACAGGGTCATAAGTCCTACGAGCAGTACTTC. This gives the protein CASSYGTKKQGHKSYEQYF.

CDR3 bases: TGTGCCAGCAGCCAAGTTGGGGGGTTAGAACTGTTTTTT. Its protein product is CASSQVGGLELFF. The J gene is TRBJ1-4, the V gene TRBV4-2; perhaps TRBD1 as D (5 bases). The length of the CDR3 is 13 residues. V dropped 1 base and J dropped 12 bases, with 12 bases sitting between them. CDR1 and CDR2 (germline): LGHNA, YNFKEQ.

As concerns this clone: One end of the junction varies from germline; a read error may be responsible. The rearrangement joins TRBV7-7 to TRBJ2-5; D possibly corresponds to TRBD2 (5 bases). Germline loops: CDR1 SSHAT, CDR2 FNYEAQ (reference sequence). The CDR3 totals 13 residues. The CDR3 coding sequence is TGTGCTAGCAGCTTTGGCGGGTCAGAGACCCAGTACTTC. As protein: CASSFGGSETQYF.

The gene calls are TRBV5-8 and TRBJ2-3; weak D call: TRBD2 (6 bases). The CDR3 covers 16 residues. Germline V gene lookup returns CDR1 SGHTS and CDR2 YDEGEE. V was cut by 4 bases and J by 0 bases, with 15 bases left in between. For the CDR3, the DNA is TGTGCCAGCAGCATTTTTAGTGGGGGGAGCACAGATACGCAGTATTTT. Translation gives CASSIFSGGSTDTQYF.

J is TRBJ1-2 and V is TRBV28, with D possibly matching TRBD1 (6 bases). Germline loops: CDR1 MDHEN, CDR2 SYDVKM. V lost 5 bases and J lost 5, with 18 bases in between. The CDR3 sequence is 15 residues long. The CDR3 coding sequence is TGTGCCAGCAGTGTTTCTACCGGGACATCTTATGGCTACACCTTC. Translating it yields CASSVSTGTSYGYTF.

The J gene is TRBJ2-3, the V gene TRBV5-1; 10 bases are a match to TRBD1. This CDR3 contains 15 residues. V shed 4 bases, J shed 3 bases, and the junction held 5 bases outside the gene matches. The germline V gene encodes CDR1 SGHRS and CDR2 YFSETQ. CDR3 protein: CASSPGQGVTDTQYF. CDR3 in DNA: TGCGCCAGCAGCCCAGGACAGGGGGTAACAGATACGCAGTATTTT. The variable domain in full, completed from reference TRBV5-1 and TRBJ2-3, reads KAGVTQTPRYLIKTRGQQVTLSCSPISGHRSVSWYQQTPGQGLQFLFEYFSETQRNKGNFPGRFSGRQFSNSRSEMNVSTLELGDSALYLCASSPGQGVTDTQYFGPGTRLTVL.